This TCR beta chain appears in the sequencing data of a study of regulatory T cells in long-lasting Graves disease. Points from the study as a whole: Compared with new cases, persistent Graves' patients showed reduced TCR diversity.

Investigators prepared the TCR beta libraries by applying iRepertoire HTBI primers and Arm-PCR of CDR3 regions. TCRdb itself ran the multiplex PCR reads through MiXCR, one entry per CDR3 protein. This sample has under 300,000 distinct CDR3 sequences, with 18% found just once. Comments on this clonotype: Its antigen is undetermined.

The V gene's germline CDR1 is MNHEY and CDR2 SMNVEV (reference sequence). The CDR3 totals 15 residues. V dropped 3 bases and J dropped 3 bases, with 15 bases sitting between them. The time point is: newly diagnosed GD, antithyroid drugs for less than 3 months. The authors made the TCR library using RNA they extracted from PBMCs. A peripheral blood sample, roughly 8.5 milliliters in volume, was drawn into EDTA tubes. This sequence joins TRBV27 and TRBJ2-7; weak D call: TRBD2 (5 bases). Sequenced here: peripheral blood mononuclear cells (PBMCs), sampled at new diagnosis, from a patient treated with antithyroid drugs. The sequence was obtained from a female donor with Graves disease. CDR3 sequence reads: CASSFLPAVVYEQYF. In DNA form, the CDR3 reads TGTGCCAGCAGTTTTCTGCCAGCGGTGGTCTACGAGCAGTACTTC.